A selection of T cell receptor beta chains follows, all from one sample in a study of T cell responses to AZD1222 COVID-19 vaccine. Here immunoSEQ multiplex PCR was the method, and the copy in TCRdb shows in-frame clones only, minus some. Counted here are tens of thousands of clones, roughly 91% occurring once; the ten biggest clones make up approximately 22%. The sample here was peripheral blood, taken on day 0 of AZD1222 vaccination. These receptors were taken from an adult in good health. CDR3s include the opening cysteine and the closing phenylalanine or tryptophan. The order of the fields is V gene, J gene, clone size, CDR3 length, D gene, CDR3 DNA, CDR3 protein. The D gene is left open where the match is weak. A clone size is listed for some rows: how often the clone was seen (once, few, many), or a class if it is expanded.

TRBV19	TRBJ1-2	once	12	-	TGTGCCAGAATACAGATCCACTATGGCTACACCTTC	CARIQIHYGYTF
TRBV14	TRBJ1-1	-	14	TRBD1	TGTGCCAGCAGCCCCGGGACAGTTGGCACTGAAGCTTTCTTT	CASSPGTVGTEAFF
TRBV9	TRBJ2-2	-	14	TRBD2	TGTGCCAGCACCAAAGCGGGGCTCACCGGGGAGCTGTTTTTT	CASTKAGLTGELFF
TRBV7-9	TRBJ1-4	-	16	-	TGTGCCAGCAGCTTAGGCAAAGGGAAGGCTTATGAAAAACTGTTTTTT	CASSLGKGKAYEKLFF
TRBV19	TRBJ1-5	-	17	-	TGTGCCAGTAGTATAGATGGAAACACCGCCAGCAATCAGCCCCAGCATTTT	CASSIDGNTASNQPQHF
TRBV5-1	TRBJ2-7	-	14	TRBD1	TGCGCCAGCACTTGGGGAACAGGGGCCTACGAGCAGTACTTC	CASTWGTGAYEQYF
TRBV18	TRBJ1-1	-	14	-	TGTGCCAGCTCACCACGGGAGGCTGGACACGAAGCTTTCTTT	CASSPREAGHEAFF
TRBV29-1	TRBJ1-3	-	14	TRBD1	TGCAGCGTTACCCGGGACAGGGATGGAAACACCATATATTTT	CSVTRDRDGNTIYF
TRBV7-2	TRBJ2-3	-	13	-	TGTGCCAGCAGCTTAGCGTGGTCAGATACGCAGTATTTT	CASSLAWSDTQYF
TRBV28	TRBJ1-2	-	14	TRBD1	TGTGCCAGCAGTTCCCAGACAGGGTTGAGGGGCTACACCTTC	CASSSQTGLRGYTF
TRBV18	TRBJ2-7	once	13	-	TGTGCCAGCTCAAACCGCGCGACCTACGAGCAGTACTTC	CASSNRATYEQYF
TRBV5-5	TRBJ1-4	-	15	-	TGTGCCAGCAGCTACGCCGGGACAAGGAATGAAAAACTGTTTTTT	CASSYAGTRNEKLFF
TRBV6-6	TRBJ1-1	-	14	-	TGTGCCAGCAGTTACTCGTCCCTCCCTTATGAAGCTTTCTTT	CASSYSSLPYEAFF
TRBV11-3	TRBJ2-1	-	16	-	TGTGCCAGCGCGCCCAGGAAAAATACAGTCTACAATGAGCAGTTCTTC	CASAPRKNTVYNEQFF
TRBV28	TRBJ1-1	-	15	TRBD1	TGTGCCAGCAGGCCGACAGGGGGCAGCGCCACTGAAGCTTTCTTT	CASRPTGGSATEAFF
TRBV4-1	TRBJ1-2	-	17	-	TGCGCCAGCAGCCAAGGCGGACCGGTTAGGAGCCCCTATGGCTACACCTTC	CASSQGGPVRSPYGYTF
TRBV19	TRBJ1-3	once	14	-	TGTGCCAGTAGTCGGGACACCTCTGGAAACACCATATATTTT	CASSRDTSGNTIYF
TRBV4-2	TRBJ2-3	once	16	TRBD2	TGTGCCAGCAGCCAAGAGGGACCGGGAGGTACAGATACGCAGTATTTT	CASSQEGPGGTDTQYF
TRBV6-5	TRBJ2-1	-	14	TRBD1	TGTGCCAGCAGTATACCCAGGGGGTCGGATGAGCAGTTCTTC	CASSIPRGSDEQFF
TRBV4-3	TRBJ1-6	few	13	-	TGCGCCAGCATTGACGGTGCCCGTTCACCCCTCCACTTT	CASIDGARSPLHF
TRBV7-2	TRBJ2-3	-	12	TRBD2	TGTGCCAGCAGGGGAGGGTCAGATACGCAGTATTTT	CASRGGSDTQYF
TRBV5-1	TRBJ2-1	-	16	-	TGCGCCAGCAGCTTGGACAGTGGACGCTGGGGTAATGAGCAGTTCTTC	CASSLDSGRWGNEQFF
TRBV6-5	TRBJ2-4	-	13	TRBD1	TGTGCCAGCAGTCGACAGGGGGCCAACATTCAGTACTTC	CASSRQGANIQYF
TRBV6-5	TRBJ1-2	few	13	-	TGTGCCAGCAGTTACTCGAGTCCTCTTGGCTACACCTTC	CASSYSSPLGYTF
TRBV7-9	TRBJ2-7	-	14	TRBD1	TGTGCCAGCAGCTTGTTGGGACAGTCCTACGAGCAGTACTTC	CASSLLGQSYEQYF
TRBV19	TRBJ2-5	-	13	-	TGTGCCAGTAGTGAAAACAGCCAAGAGACCCAGTACTTC	CASSENSQETQYF
TRBV2	TRBJ1-1	-	15	-	TGTGCCAGCAGAGTAAGGGGTGGGGGGAACACTGAAGCTTTCTTT	CASRVRGGGNTEAFF
TRBV6-5	TRBJ2-7	-	14	TRBD2	TGTGCCAGCAGAGGCGGGAGGAGTACGGACGAGCAGTACTTC	CASRGGRSTDEQYF
TRBV5-1	TRBJ2-2	-	14	-	TGCGCCAGCAGCGTATTGAACAGGGACGGGGAGCTGTTTTTT	CASSVLNRDGELFF
TRBV30	TRBJ2-1	-	14	-	TGTGCCTGGAGTGAGGGGTTGATGTGGGATGAGCAGTTCTTC	CAWSEGLMWDEQFF
TRBV28	TRBJ1-1	-	15	-	TGTGCCAGCAGTTCAGGTGCAGGGCAGGTCACTGAAGCTTTCTTT	CASSSGAGQVTEAFF
TRBV7-8	TRBJ2-1	-	15	-	TGTGCCAGCAGCACCCAGGGGGGGGTATACAATGAGCAGTTCTTC	CASSTQGGVYNEQFF
TRBV7-2	TRBJ2-5	-	14	-	TGTGCCAGCAGCTTAGAGGCGGCTGAGGAGACCCAGTACTTC	CASSLEAAEETQYF
TRBV5-1	TRBJ1-2	-	15	TRBD1	TGCGCCAGCAGCACGGGGGACAGGCGACTCTATGGCTACACCTTC	CASSTGDRRLYGYTF
TRBV9	TRBJ1-1	-	14	-	TGTGCCAGCAGCCTGTCTAAGGGGATCACTGAAGCTTTCTTT	CASSLSKGITEAFF